The 25 T cell receptor beta chains below were found in one sample sequenced in a study of Graves' ophthalmopathy and Graves' hyperthyroidism. From RNA, the CDR3 regions of TCR beta chains were amplified and sequenced. First-round RT-PCR with HTBI primers preceded a second-round multiplex PCR. MiXCR, applied by TCRdb to the multiplex PCR reads, yields one record per CDR3 protein. Of a few hundred thousand distinct CDR3 sequences in the sample, about 17% are singletons; the top ten hold about 2.4%. The source material was peripheral blood. The receptor source for this set is an adult woman with stable Graves' hyperthyroidism.

V gene TRBV3-1 combines with J gene TRBJ2-2; D not certain. Germline loops: CDR1 LGHDT, CDR2 YNNKEL (reference sequence). V was cut by 4 bases and J by 0 bases, with 15 bases left in between. The CDR3 has 17 residues. The CDR3 reads CASSLLPQPPNTGELFF. The CDR3 coding sequence is TGTGCCAGCAGCCTACTGCCCCAGCCCCCGAACACCGGGGAGCTGTTTTTT.

The V call is TRBV11-2, the J call TRBJ1-1, with TRBD1 identical over 7 bases. This CDR3 is 17 amino acids long. J gave up 1 base and V 1 base, and 9 bases lay outside the gene matches. Germline CDR1 SGHAT, CDR2 FQNNGV. The CDR3 DNA reads TGTGCCAGCAGCTTAGGGTATGGGTCAGGGGGGAACACTGAAGCTTTCTTT. It codes for CASSLGYGSGGNTEAFF.

The chain carries TRBV18 and TRBJ2-7; tentative D call: TRBD2 (6 bases). From germline, CDR1 is KGHSH and CDR2 LQKENI. The CDR3 has 13 residues. Deletions cut 2 bases from V and 5 bases from J, with 10 bases between. The CDR3 coding sequence is TGTGCCAGCTCACCAGCGGCGGGAAACGAGCAGTACTTC. Residues: CASSPAAGNEQYF.

Many counts were recorded for this clonotype. This rearrangement joins TRBV12-3 or TRBV12-4 to TRBJ2-4, with 8 bases fitting TRBD1. The CDR3 is made up of 14 amino acids. After removal of 8 bases from V and 7 bases from J, the junction contained 10 bases not matched to a gene. CDR3: CASGGTGATNIQYF. The CDR3, as DNA: TGTGCCAGCGGCGGGACAGGTGCTACTAACATTCAGTACTTC.

This clonotype appeared many times. The rearrangement joins TRBV12-3 or TRBV12-4 to TRBJ1-2, with 8 bases aligning to TRBD1. V dropped 3 bases and J dropped 7; count of bases not matched to a gene: 7. The CDR3 extends over 14 amino acids. The CDR3 reads CASSFRQGSSGYTF. The DNA of the CDR3 is TGTGCCAGCAGTTTTAGACAGGGGAGTAGTGGCTACACCTTC.

This clonotype has more than one count but fewer than ten. V is TRBV7-6 and J is TRBJ2-1; D is perhaps TRBD2 (5 bases). From germline, CDR1 is SGHVS and CDR2 FNYEAQ. Trimming took 2 bases from V and 8 from J, leaving 16 bases between them. This CDR3 contains 15 residues. CDR3 region: CASSLSGLAGDEQFF. CDR3 nucleotide sequence: TGTGCCAGCAGCTTATCTGGACTCGCCGGCGATGAGCAGTTCTTC.

The chain links TRBV12-3 or TRBV12-4 to TRBJ2-7, with TRBD1 as a possible D gene (6 bases). The CDR3 is 14 residues long. V was clipped by 6 bases and J by 0 bases, with 12 bases between them. The CDR3 sequence is CASSRGQVSYEQYF. CDR3 nucleotide sequence: TGTGCCAGCAGCCGGGGACAAGTCTCCTACGAGCAGTACTTC.

This chain joins TRBV11-2 and TRBJ2-3, with D perhaps matching TRBD2 (6 bases). From germline, CDR1 is SGHAT and CDR2 FQNNGV. CDR3 size: 16 residues. Between the trimmed V and J ends, which lost 5 bases and 0 bases, there was a span of 15 bases. CDR3 loop: CASSPLAETSTDTQYF. The CDR3 nucleotides are TGTGCCAGCAGCCCCTTAGCGGAGACTAGCACAGATACGCAGTATTTT.

This clonotype has at least ten counts. The chain links TRBV20-1 to TRBJ1-5; no clear D gene. Germline V gene lookup returns CDR1 DFQATT and CDR2 SNEGSKA (reference sequence). CDR3 length: 14 amino acids. V was clipped by 3 bases and J by 3 bases, with 12 bases between them. CDR3 region: CSASSAANNQPQHF. CDR3 nucleotides: TGCAGTGCTAGTTCGGCAGCTAACAATCAGCCCCAGCATTTT.

This clonotype has ten or more counts. The chain joins TRBV15 to TRBJ1-2; D ambiguous. From germline, CDR1 is LNHNV and CDR2 YYDKDF (reference sequence). This CDR3 is built from 14 residues. The V gene lost 5 bases and the J gene lost 4 bases, with 14 bases spanning the gap. As DNA, the CDR3 is TGTGCCACCAGCGATTCGACACTGGGCTATGGCTACACCTTC. This translates into CATSDSTLGYGYTF. The full variable domain, rest sourced from reference TRBV15 and TRBJ1-2, is DAMVIQNPRYQVTQFGKPVTLSCSQTLNHNVMYWYQQKSSQAPKLLFHYYDKDFNNEADTPDNFQSRRPNTSFCFLDIRSPGLGDTAMYLCATSDSTLGYGYTFGSGTRLTVV.

This clonotype was observed many times. The chain is built from TRBV15 and TRBJ1-5; 9 bases fit TRBD1. Germline V gene data show CDR1 as LNHNV and CDR2 as YYDKDF (reference sequence). V dropped 0 bases and J dropped 7; count of bases not matched to a gene: 7. The CDR3 covers 16 residues. The CDR3 region has the DNA TGTGCCACCAGCAGAGATAGGAGACAGGGGGGCCAGCCCCAGCATTTT. Amino acids: CATSRDRRQGGQPQHF.

This clonotype has ten or more counts. The gene calls are TRBV30 and TRBJ2-7, with D perhaps matching TRBD1 or TRBD2 (6 bases each). The germline V gene has CDR1 GTSNPN and CDR2 SVGIG (reference sequence). CDR3 length equals 15 residues. V was pared by 4 bases and J by 5 bases, with 21 bases between. As DNA, the CDR3 is TGTGCCTGGACGGGGGCAGGGGTTCGTCGGGACGAGCAGTACTTC. Amino acids: CAWTGAGVRRDEQYF.

This clonotype was found a few times. A much larger clone sits a single nucleotide away, making a read error possible. The V gene is TRBV7-2, the J gene TRBJ1-6, with 8 bases lining up with TRBD1. The germline gives CDR1 SGHTA, CDR2 FQGNSA. The CDR3 has 15 amino acids. The CDR3 DNA sequence: TGTGCCAGCAGCGGACGGGACAGGACAAATTCACACCTCCACTTT. Translated: CASSGRDRTNSHLHF.

This clonotype was observed a handful of times. The junction departs from germline at one end; a sequencing error may be responsible. The chain uses TRBV10-3 and TRBJ2-4, with TRBD1 as a possible D gene (6 bases). The germline V gene encodes CDR1 ENHRY and CDR2 SYGVKD. The CDR3 has 14 residues. The CDR3 region is CAISESPSWDIKYF. CDR3 coding DNA: TGTGCCATCAGTGAGTCACCCAGTTGGGACATTAAGTACTTC.

This clonotype was recorded many times. The rearrangement links TRBV12-3 or TRBV12-4 to TRBJ2-7; TRBD2 aligns across 11 bases. V dropped 6 bases and J dropped 5; count of bases not matched to a gene: 6. CDR3 size: 14 residues. CDR3 residues: CASSWTSGPHEQYF. The CDR3, as DNA: TGTGCCAGCAGCTGGACTAGCGGGCCCCACGAGCAGTACTTC.

This clonotype occurred many times. The V and J genes are TRBV28 and TRBJ2-7, with 7 bases fitting TRBD2. V shed 6 bases and J 3 bases; nucleotides not matched to a gene: 23. CDR3 length: 19 amino acids. CDR1 MDHEN and CDR2 SYDVKM come from the germline V gene. The CDR3 loop is CASSSPRIRSGTPGYEQYF. In DNA, the CDR3 is TGTGCCAGCAGCAGTCCTCGGATAAGGAGCGGGACTCCTGGCTACGAGCAGTACTTC.

This clonotype was seen many times. This sequence joins TRBV12-3 or TRBV12-4 and TRBJ2-2; 7 positions agree with TRBD1. The V gene end was trimmed by 7 bases and the J gene end by 3 bases; junction bases not matched to a gene: 5. This CDR3 region has 14 residues. The CDR3 nucleotides read TGTGCCAGCAATCTGGGACAGCACACCGGGGAGCTGTTTTTT. Its translation is CASNLGQHTGELFF.

The chain recombines TRBV7-8 with TRBJ2-4; D is unclear. The CDR3 is 14 amino acids. The germline V gene encodes CDR1 SGHVS and CDR2 FQNEAQ. Trimming left V 5 bases short and J 3 bases short, with 11 bases between. The CDR3 spells CASSPLSDKNIQYF. Here the CDR3 DNA reads TGTGCCAGCAGCCCCCTCTCTGACAAAAACATTCAGTACTTC.

This clonotype was picked up many times. V usage is TRBV29-1 and J usage is TRBJ2-7, with TRBD2 identical over 12 bases. V lost 5 bases to trimming and J lost 5 bases; unmatched junction nucleotides: 7. The CDR3 has 14 residues. Per germline, CDR1 SQVTM and CDR2 ANQGSEA. CDR3 amino acids: CSVLTSGRSHEQYF. As DNA, the CDR3 is TGCAGCGTTCTAACTAGCGGGAGGTCCCACGAGCAGTACTTC.

This clonotype has ten or more counts. This rearrangement joins TRBV30 to TRBJ2-7; a weak D match, TRBD1 (5 bases). Trimming stripped 1 base from V and 4 bases from J, with 11 bases between. The CDR3 has 13 amino acids. The germline gives CDR1 GTSNPN, CDR2 SVGIG (reference sequence). CDR3 in DNA: TGTGCCTGGAGTGGGCAGGGCGGTTACGAGCAGTACTTC. Protein: CAWSGQGGYEQYF.

This clonotype came up many times. The chain couples TRBV12-3 or TRBV12-4 to TRBJ1-1; D is ambiguous. V shed 8 bases and J shed 4 bases, with 11 bases lying between them. The CDR3 extends over 12 amino acids. As DNA, the CDR3 is TGTGCCAGCCGCGACACGGGCACTGAAGCTTTCTTT. This sequence encodes CASRDTGTEAFF.

There are many counts of this clonotype. This rearrangement joins TRBV18 to TRBJ2-2; 8 nucleotides agree with TRBD2. J lost 5 bases, V lost 5 bases, and 7 bases had no gene match. Germline V lookup: CDR1 KGHSH, CDR2 LQKENI. The CDR3 covers 15 residues. The CDR3 spells CASSRQSGSTGELFF. The CDR3 DNA is TGTGCCAGCTCAAGACAAAGCGGGAGTACCGGGGAGCTGTTTTTT.

In its sample, this clonotype was seen many times. The chain has TRBV12-3 or TRBV12-4 and TRBJ1-6; 9 nucleotides agree with TRBD1. The CDR3 runs 15 residues. With 4 bases clipped from V and 9 bases from J, the junction kept 7 bases outside the gene matches. The CDR3 coding sequence is TGTGCCAGCAGTTCAGATGGGACAGGGTCTTCACCCCTCCACTTT. It yields the protein CASSSDGTGSSPLHF.

This clonotype was picked up a small number of times. The rearrangement uses TRBV11-1 and TRBJ2-6; TRBD1 aligns across 8 bases. Looked up from germline, CDR1 is SGHAT and CDR2 is FQDESV (reference sequence). V lost 5 bases and J lost 0; bases outside the gene matches: 9. The CDR3 totals 18 residues. The CDR3 here is CASSAGQGKFSGANVLTF. In DNA form, the CDR3 reads TGTGCCAGCAGCGCCGGACAGGGTAAATTCTCTGGGGCCAACGTCCTGACTTTC.

The rearrangement uses TRBV3-1 and TRBJ2-7, with 8 bases fitting TRBD2. V trimming: 4 bases; J trimming: 0 bases; junction bases outside the gene matches: 5. Germline V gene data show CDR1 as LGHDT and CDR2 as YNNKEL (reference sequence). The CDR3 length is 15 residues. This CDR3 reads CASSPRTSPSYEQYF. The CDR3 DNA reads as TGTGCCAGCAGCCCTAGGACTAGCCCCTCCTACGAGCAGTACTTC.